This TCR beta chain is from a study of blood T cell repertoires in COVID-19. Turning to the study itself: Whether acute or convalescent, the COVID-19 samples came from the United States, Italy and Spain. PBMCs, B-cell-depleted T cells, or T cells were the source of the cDNA or gDNA that made up the material.

In the study's own analysis: Estimation of nucleated cell counts relied on the amplification of reference gene primers. Profiled with immunoSEQ multiplex PCR; TCRdb holds only in-frame clones, not every one. The V and J calls and clone size are taken from that table; D and trimming were inferred from the DNA. The profile covers roughly 35,000 clones, with 90% appearing a single time and 9.5% to 13% taken by the ten largest. Germline assignment: CDR1 LGHDT and CDR2 YNNKEL (reference sequence). The CDR3 is 14 residues long. The junction had 8 bases not matched to a gene; V was cut back by 6 bases and J by 7 bases.

This TCR derives from a man aged 65 to 85 with acute or convalescent COVID-19. The source material was peripheral blood. This chain uses TRBV3-1 (or the pseudogene TRBV3-2) with TRBJ1-4; the match to TRBD1 covers 7 bases. CDR3 protein: CASRRTGDGEKLFF. In DNA, the CDR3 is TGTGCCAGCAGGCGTACAGGGGATGGTGAAAAACTGTTTTTT.